These 24 T cell receptor beta chains came from one sample sequenced in a study of early T cells in non-severe SARS-CoV-2 infection. Via MiXCR, TCRdb re-called the 5' RACE reads, giving one row per CDR3 protein. Of over 50,000 distinct CDR3 sequences listed, 10% to 15% are singletons. The source material was whole blood. The source is an adult who was a healthcare worker with PCR-confirmed SARS-CoV-2 infection or an uninfected control (not recorded which).

This clonotype has only a few counts. The gene calls are TRBV20-1 and TRBJ1-6; D unresolved. Germline lookup yields CDR1 DFQATT and CDR2 SNEGSKA (reference sequence). V lost 0 bases and J lost 0, with 12 bases in between. The CDR3 spans 17 residues. The CDR3: CSARDLKRSSYNSPLHF. CDR3 DNA: TGCAGTGCTAGAGATCTCAAAAGGAGCTCCTATAATTCACCCCTCCACTTT.

This clonotype was observed many times. This sequence joins TRBV20-1 and TRBJ2-3; D might be TRBD1 (6 bases). Germline CDR1 reads DFQATT; CDR2 reads SNEGSKA (reference sequence). Trimming cost V 0 bases and J 6 bases, with 22 bases left between them. There are 17 residues in the CDR3. CDR3 DNA: TGCAGTGCTAGAGACTGGGTGCAGGGGTTTTCGACTGATACGCAGTATTTT. Translated, it gives CSARDWVQGFSTDTQYF.

The J gene is TRBJ1-5, the V gene TRBV4-1; no reliable D call. This CDR3 has 15 residues. Germline V gives CDR1 MGHRA, CDR2 YSYEKL. The V end was cut by 2 bases, the J end by 3 bases, with 11 bases between. CDR3 nucleotides: TGCGCCAGCAGCCAACATCCCGGGCTCAATCAGCCCCAGCATTTT. As protein: CASSQHPGLNQPQHF.

The chain joins TRBV2 to TRBJ2-5, with D possibly TRBD1 on 5 matching bases. Germline V lookup: CDR1 SNHLY, CDR2 FYNNEI. V gave up 5 bases and J gave up 0 bases, with 10 bases separating them. The CDR3 runs to 14 residues. The DNA for the CDR3 is TGTGCCAGCAGTTACAGGAGCGACCAAGAGACCCAGTACTTC. This sequence encodes CASSYRSDQETQYF. Complete variable domain (other parts from reference TRBV2 and TRBJ2-5): EPEVTQTPSHQVTQMGQEVILRCVPISNHLYFYWYRQILGQKVEFLVSFYNNEISEKSEIFDDQFSVERPDGSNFTLKIRSTKLEDSAMYFCASSYRSDQETQYFGPGTRLLVL.

This clonotype was detected ten times or more. The V call is TRBV5-4, the J call TRBJ2-1; no firm D call. Trimming took 5 bases from V and 5 from J, leaving 14 bases between them. Germline V CDR1 and CDR2: SGHNT, YYREEE (reference sequence). The CDR3 runs to 14 residues. Written as DNA, the CDR3 is TGTGCCAGCAGTCCCTACGGTTCCCACAATGAGCAGTTCTTC. The encoded protein is CASSPYGSHNEQFF.

This clonotype has just a few counts. CDR3 amino acids: CASSAPGTGNSPLHF. CDR3 coding DNA: TGTGCCAGCAGCGCCCCCGGGACAGGGAATTCACCCCTCCACTTT. The chain carries TRBV9 and TRBJ1-6; 9 bases line up with TRBD1. This CDR3 has 15 amino acids. V dropped 3 bases and J dropped 7; count of bases not matched to a gene: 5. Germline V gene sequence: CDR1 SGDLS, CDR2 YYNGEE.

This sequence joins TRBV5-4 and TRBJ2-5, with 12 bases that match TRBD2. The junction had 6 bases not matched to a gene; V was cut back by 2 bases and J by 4 bases. This CDR3 is built from 16 residues. CDR1 and CDR2 (germline): SGHNT, YYREEE (reference sequence). This CDR3 reads CASSFAGTSGSETQYF. In DNA, the CDR3 is TGTGCCAGCAGCTTCGCTGGGACTAGCGGGTCAGAGACCCAGTACTTC.

At least ten counts were recorded for this clonotype. Here the CDR3 DNA reads TGCAGCGTGGTTCTTGGACAGCCGAACACTGAAGCTTTCTTT. It encodes CSVVLGQPNTEAFF. The rearrangement joins TRBV29-1 to TRBJ1-1; D possibly corresponds to TRBD1 (6 bases). Trimming pared 6 bases from V and 1 base from J, leaving 15 bases between. This CDR3 comprises 14 residues. CDR1 is SQVTM and CDR2 is ANQGSEA in the germline V gene.

This clonotype was counted at least ten times. At one end the junction does not follow the germline gene, possibly because of a read error. The chain couples TRBV6-5 to TRBJ1-2; D is uncertain. Germline loops: CDR1 MNHEY, CDR2 SVGAGI. The CDR3 consists of 13 residues. CDR3 sequence: CASSPTSKYGYTF. CDR3 DNA sequence: TGTGCCAGCAGCCCTACATCTAAGTATGGCTACACCTTC.

This clonotype was counted a few times. The V call is TRBV5-1, the J call TRBJ1-5; possible D gene TRBD1, 5 bases. V lost 0 bases and J lost 3, with 10 bases in between. The germline gives CDR1 SGHRS, CDR2 YFSETQ. The CDR3 runs 15 residues. The CDR3 coding sequence is TGCGCCAGCAGCTTGGAAGGGGAGGTCAATCAGCCCCAGCATTTT. Amino acid sequence: CASSLEGEVNQPQHF.

For this clonotype: A read error may be the cause here, since a much bigger clone is one base away. The V gene is TRBV6-6, the J gene TRBJ2-1; no clear D. CDR1 MNHNY and CDR2 SVGAGI come from the germline V gene (reference sequence). The CDR3 contains 13 residues. DNA for the CDR3: TGTGTCAGCAGTTACTCGCAGAATACTGAGCAGTTCTTC. Encoded protein: CVSSYSQNTEQFF.

The table lists this clonotype with a few counts. The genes are TRBV5-1 and TRBJ2-2; no reliable D call. Trimming left V 7 bases short and J 5 bases short, with 9 bases between. This CDR3 region has 12 residues. Looked up from germline, CDR1 is SGHRS and CDR2 is YFSETQ. CDR3 coding DNA: TGCGCCAGCTGGGCCGTTACCGGGGAGCTGTTTTTT. It specifies CASWAVTGELFF.

In this sample, this clonotype turned up many times. The chain is built from TRBV6-1 and TRBJ2-7; D is uncertain. CDR3 length equals 13 residues. Trimming cost V 11 bases and J 4 bases, with 18 bases left between them. Germline V gives CDR1 MNHNS, CDR2 SASEGT. The CDR3 sequence is CASFTGLRYEQYF. The CDR3, as DNA: TGTGCCTCTTTCACTGGGTTACGGTACGAGCAGTACTTC.

This clonotype was counted ten times or more. This chain links TRBV19 with TRBJ2-7, with TRBD1 matching 7 bases. Germline V gene sequence: CDR1 LNHDA, CDR2 SQIVND (reference sequence). CDR3 size: 15 residues. V shed 3 bases, J shed 0 bases, and the junction held 5 bases outside the gene matches. DNA of the CDR3: TGTGCCAGTAGTATGGTTACAGGGGCCTCCTACGAGCAGTACTTC. Translated: CASSMVTGASYEQYF.

Ten or more counts support this clonotype. Mismatch with germline at one junction end may stem from a read error. The chain employs TRBV11-2 and TRBJ2-4; D is perhaps TRBD1 (6 bases). The V gene's germline CDR1 is SGHAT and CDR2 FQNNGV. The CDR3 sequence is 12 residues long. CDR3 sequence: CASSPLSTGFFF. CDR3 DNA: TGTGCCAGCAGCCCCCTTTCGACAGGATTCTTCTTC.

In its sample, this clonotype was seen many times. The chain joins TRBV27 to TRBJ2-1, with D uncertain. CDR1 is MNHEY and CDR2 is SMNVEV in the germline V gene (reference sequence). Trimming took 2 bases from V and 0 from J, leaving 8 bases between them. The length of the CDR3 is 15 residues. CDR3 DNA sequence: TGTGCCAGCAGTTTAACGTCAGGCTCCTACAATGAGCAGTTCTTC. It specifies CASSLTSGSYNEQFF.

This clonotype was observed at least ten times. The gene calls are TRBV10-2 and TRBJ2-1; the D call may be TRBD1 or TRBD2 (5 bases each). Trimming shortened V by 0 bases and J by 10 bases, and 13 bases separated the two germline ends. Germline V gene lookup returns CDR1 WSHSY and CDR2 SAAADI. CDR3 length: 14 residues. In nucleotides, the CDR3 is TGCGCCAGCAGTGAGTCTTGGGACGGCGGAGAGCAGTTCTTC. Protein sequence: CASSESWDGGEQFF.

The gene calls are TRBV14 and TRBJ2-1; TRBD2 matches 9 bases. This CDR3 comprises 16 residues. V was clipped by 4 bases and J by 7 bases; unmatched bases: 11. The germline CDR1 and CDR2 sequences are SGHDN and FVKESK. CDR3 amino acids: CASSLWAAGGRNEQFF. CDR3 DNA: TGTGCCAGCAGCCTTTGGGCAGCGGGGGGCCGGAATGAGCAGTTCTTC.

This clonotype turned up a few times. This sequence joins TRBV10-3 and TRBJ1-1; a possible D gene is TRBD1 (6 bases). The CDR3 sequence is 15 residues long. CDR1 is ENHRY and CDR2 is SYGVKD in the germline V gene. V was pared by 6 bases and J by 1 base, with 15 bases between. The CDR3 is CAIRYLDSSNTEAFF. The CDR3, as DNA: TGTGCCATCAGGTACTTGGACAGCTCGAACACTGAAGCTTTCTTT.

The gene calls are TRBV28 and TRBJ2-3; D not resolved. The CDR3 is made up of 10 amino acids. Germline-derived CDR1 and CDR2 are MDHEN and SYDVKM. V lost 8 bases, J lost 4 bases, and 4 bases lay in between. CDR3 bases: TGTGCCAGCCTTGCAGATACGCAGTATTTT. Its protein product is CASLADTQYF. Based on the CDR3 plus reference TRBV28 and TRBJ2-3, the full variable domain is DVKVTQSSRYLVKRTGEKVFLECVQDMDHENMFWYRQDPGLGLRLIYFSYDVKMKEKGDIPEGYSVSREKKERFSLILESASTNQTSMYLCASLADTQYFGPGTRLTVL.

This clonotype was seen a few times. The genes are TRBV6-2 or TRBV6-3 and TRBJ2-1; TRBD2 aligns across 9 bases. The CDR3 has 14 residues. The ends lost 2 bases at V and 10 bases at J; junction bases unmatched: 6. Germline CDR1 is MNHEY and CDR2 is SVGEGT. Here the CDR3 reads CASSYGTLAGEQFF. CDR3 DNA sequence: TGTGCCAGCAGTTACGGGACCCTAGCGGGGGAGCAGTTCTTC.

This clonotype was detected a few times. This chain connects TRBV3-1 to TRBJ2-1; D unclear. Looked up from germline, CDR1 is LGHDT and CDR2 is YNNKEL (reference sequence). The CDR3 sequence is 15 residues long. V lost 1 base and J lost 4, with 11 bases in between. CDR3: CASSQATILYNEQFF. The CDR3 coding sequence is TGTGCCAGCAGCCAAGCAACTATTCTTTACAATGAGCAGTTCTTC.

This clonotype was seen many times. Mismatch with germline at one junction end may stem from a read error. This chain joins TRBV29-1 and TRBJ2-5; D remains ambiguous. The CDR3 spans 13 residues. Germline V lookup: CDR1 SQVTM, CDR2 ANQGSEA. CDR3 coding DNA: TGCAGCGCCACGGGCCCTAACCAGGAGACCCAGTACTTC. This sequence encodes CSATGPNQETQYF. Combining the CDR3 with reference TRBV29-1 and TRBJ2-5 gives the whole variable domain SAVISQKPSRDICQRGTSLTIQCQVDSQVTMMFWYRQQPGQSLTLIATANQGSEATYESGFVIDKFPISRPNLTFSTLTVSNMSPEDSSIYLCSATGPNQETQYFGPGTRLLVL.

The V and J genes are TRBV25-1 and TRBJ2-3; perhaps TRBD2 as D (6 bases). Trimming stripped 4 bases from V and 0 bases from J, with 17 bases between. The CDR3 runs to 17 residues. Germline CDR1 is MGHDK and CDR2 is SYGVNS. CDR3 in amino acids: CASSGRGRPLSTDTQYF. Written as DNA, the CDR3 is TGTGCCAGCAGTGGGCGGGGTCGGCCACTAAGCACAGATACGCAGTATTTT. Variable domain in full (rest from reference TRBV25-1 and TRBJ2-3): EADIYQTPRYLVIGTGKKITLECSQTMGHDKMYWYQQDPGMELHLIHYSYGVNSTEKGDLSSESTVSRIRTEHFPLTLESARPSHTSQYLCASSGRGRPLSTDTQYFGPGTRLTVL.